The entry below describes one TCR beta chain. Its antigen is unknown. The record originates from a study of cytomegalovirus exposure and HLA in healthy donors. Study results and caveats: When presence/absence was analysed, sequencing depth was taken to be roughly uniform across donors.

A multiplex PCR was run with 60 Vbeta primers and 13 Jbeta primers. TCRdb's copy holds only in-frame clones and misses some; the assay was immunoSEQ multiplex PCR. The table shows more than 95,000 clones, with roughly 80% occurring only once. Germline V gene data show CDR1 as SQVTM and CDR2 as ANQGSEA. The CDR3 has 16 residues. The V and J ends lost 3 bases and 7 bases, in that order; junction bases with no gene match: 14. This sequence joins TRBV29-1 and TRBJ2-1; 8 bases are shared with TRBD2. This sequence was found in a man aged 30-40 years in good health and CMV-seronegative. Sequencing was carried out using PBMCs. As DNA, the CDR3 is TGCAGCGTTGAGAGGGGGTCGATAGCGGGGTATAATGAGCAGTTCTTC. Its protein is CSVERGSIAGYNEQFF.